Following are 23 T cell receptor beta chains from one sample sequenced in a study of T cell responses to AZD1222 COVID-19 vaccine. Clones were read by immunoSEQ multiplex PCR, and TCRdb kept only the in-frame ones, dropping some. The sample lists 95,000 to 150,000 clones, over 85% seen once, with 4.4% in the top ten. Specimen: peripheral blood, collected on day 0 of AZD1222 vaccination. Every receptor here comes from an adult in good health.

This sequence joins TRBV7-9 and TRBJ1-2; unclear D gene. The V and J ends lost 8 bases and 7 bases respectively, with 11 bases between them. Germline assignment: CDR1 SEHNR and CDR2 FQNEAQ (reference sequence). The CDR3 loop spans 11 amino acids. The CDR3 here is CASLEQIGYTF. The CDR3 bases are TGTGCCAGCCTCGAACAGATTGGCTACACCTTC.

This chain connects TRBV2 to TRBJ2-2, with D possibly matching TRBD2 (5 bases). The ends were cut back, 8 bases at V and 4 bases at J, with 14 bases in the middle. In germline, CDR1 is SNHLY, CDR2 FYNNEI. The CDR3 sequence is 14 residues long. CDR3 region: CASSLLDFTGELFF. The CDR3 DNA sequence: TGTGCCAGCTCCTTACTAGACTTCACCGGGGAGCTGTTTTTT.

The chain links TRBV29-1 to TRBJ2-3; D not certain. Trimming stripped 4 bases from V and 1 base from J, with 12 bases between. This CDR3 is built from 14 residues. The V gene's germline CDR1 is SQVTM and CDR2 ANQGSEA. CDR3 sequence (DNA): TGCAGCGTTGGGTCTATCACTGGCACAGATACGCAGTATTTT. Encoded protein: CSVGSITGTDTQYF.

This clone was picked up a small number of times. The chain links TRBV3-1 (or the pseudogene TRBV3-2) to TRBJ2-7; D is uncertain. Germline-derived CDR1 and CDR2 are LGHDT and YNNKEL (reference sequence). V gave up 2 bases and J gave up 2 bases, with 7 bases separating them. The length of the CDR3 is 13 residues. The CDR3 region is CASSQLGTYEQYF. The CDR3 DNA reads TGTGCCAGCAGCCAACTAGGGACCTACGAGCAGTACTTC.

The V and J genes are TRBV23-1 and TRBJ1-5; possibly TRBD1 for D (5 bases). TRBV23-1 is classed as an ORF, of uncertain function. V dropped 4 bases and J dropped 4 bases, with 8 bases sitting between them. There are 13 residues in the CDR3. CDR3 sequence reads: CASSRGENQPQHF. The DNA of the CDR3 is TGCGCCAGCAGTCGGGGGGAGAATCAGCCCCAGCATTTT.

The rearrangement uses TRBV12-3 or TRBV12-4 and TRBJ1-4; possible D gene TRBD1, 5 bases. The ends were cut back, 1 base at V and 6 bases at J, with 6 bases in the middle. The CDR3 runs to 13 residues. In nucleotides, the CDR3 is TGTGCCAGCAGTTTAGGCAGGGATGAAAAACTGTTTTTT. This encodes CASSLGRDEKLFF.

This clone showed up just a few times. The chain combines TRBV12-3 or TRBV12-4 with TRBJ1-4; D gene unclear. Deletions cut 3 bases from V and 7 bases from J, with 3 bases between. The CDR3 has 11 amino acids. Here the CDR3 reads CASSLGEKLFF. In nucleotides, the CDR3 is TGTGCCAGCAGTTTGGGTGAAAAACTGTTTTTT.

J is TRBJ1-5 and V is TRBV6-5; unclear D gene. The V end was cut by 0 bases, the J end by 8 bases, with 8 bases between. CDR3 length: 13 amino acids. Germline CDR1 is MNHEY and CDR2 is SVGAGI. The CDR3 DNA follows: TGTGCCAGCAGTTACTCCGCCGCTGAGCCCCAGCATTTT. Its protein is CASSYSAAEPQHF.

This chain links TRBV7-8 with TRBJ1-5; possible D gene TRBD1, 6 bases. Germline V lookup: CDR1 SGHVS, CDR2 FQNEAQ. Trimming took off 5 bases at V and 2 bases at J, with 19 bases between the two ends. The CDR3 runs to 17 residues. The CDR3 here is CASSQPGAGQRNQPQHF. As DNA, the CDR3 is TGTGCCAGCAGCCAGCCGGGGGCGGGACAACGCAATCAGCCCCAGCATTTT. Combining the CDR3 with reference TRBV7-8 and TRBJ1-5 gives the whole variable domain GAGVSQSPRYKVAKRGQDVALRCDPISGHVSLFWYQQALGQGPEFLTYFQNEAQLDKSGLPSDRFFAERPEGSVSTLKIQRTQQEDSAVYLCASSQPGAGQRNQPQHFGDGTRLSIL.

The chain joins TRBV5-6 to TRBJ1-6; D not resolved. The CDR3 loop spans 18 amino acids. V gave up 0 bases and J gave up 1 base, with 14 bases separating them. The germline CDR1 and CDR2 sequences are SGHDT and YYEEEE. The CDR3 nucleotides are TGTGCCAGCAGCTTGGGCGGACCGAACTTGTCCTATAATTCACCCCTCCACTTT. The encoded protein is CASSLGGPNLSYNSPLHF. The full variable domain, rest sourced from reference TRBV5-6 and TRBJ1-6, is DAGVTQSPTHLIKTRGQQVTLRCSPKSGHDTVSWYQQALGQGPQFIFQYYEEEERQRGNFPDRFSGHQFPNYSSELNVNALLLGDSALYLCASSLGGPNLSYNSPLHFGNGTRLTVT.

The J gene is TRBJ1-2, the V gene TRBV2; possible D gene TRBD1, 5 bases. Germline CDR1 reads SNHLY; CDR2 reads FYNNEI. The CDR3 has 13 amino acids. Trimming stripped 4 bases from V and 3 bases from J, with 9 bases between. CDR3 amino acids: CASSAQEHYGYTF. In nucleotides, the CDR3 is TGTGCCAGCAGTGCACAGGAGCACTATGGCTACACCTTC.

The chain recombines TRBV7-6 with TRBJ2-1; D could derive from TRBD1 or TRBD2 (8 bases each). V dropped 3 bases and J dropped 7 bases, with 16 bases sitting between them. Per germline, CDR1 SGHVS and CDR2 FNYEAQ. The CDR3 is 15 amino acids. In DNA, the CDR3 is TGTGCCAGCAGCTTCGGACAGGGACTAGGGAATGAGCAGTTCTTC. Translation gives CASSFGQGLGNEQFF. Based on the CDR3 plus reference TRBV7-6 and TRBJ2-1, the full variable domain is GAGVSQSPRYKVTKRGQDVALRCDPISGHVSLYWYRQALGQGPEFLTYFNYEAQQDKSGLPNDRFSAERPEGSISTLTIQRTEQRDSAMYRCASSFGQGLGNEQFFGPGTRLTVL.

The chain couples TRBV18 to TRBJ1-2; D is perhaps TRBD1 (6 bases). The CDR3 is made up of 14 amino acids. Trimming left V 6 bases short and J 4 bases short, with 15 bases between. In germline, CDR1 is KGHSH, CDR2 LQKENI. CDR3 protein: CASSLGTPAYGYTF. As DNA, the CDR3 is TGTGCCAGCTCGCTAGGGACACCGGCCTATGGCTACACCTTC.

This chain uses TRBV6-5 with TRBJ2-7; TRBD1 matches at 8 bases. Germline CDR1 and CDR2: MNHEY and SVGAGI. The CDR3 is 13 amino acids. Unmatched junction bases numbered 10, after V lost 10 bases and J lost 5 bases. In DNA, the CDR3 is TGTGCCACCTCCGACAGGGGAGTCCACGAGCAGTACTTC. Encoded protein: CATSDRGVHEQYF.

This chain connects TRBV19 to TRBJ1-1; 7 nucleotides match TRBD1. Per germline, CDR1 LNHDA and CDR2 SQIVND (reference sequence). This CDR3 contains 14 residues. Trimming cost V 0 bases and J 8 bases; bases outside gene matches: 6. This chain's CDR3 is CASSIDRGGQEAFF. The CDR3 nucleotides read TGTGCCAGTAGTATAGATCGAGGGGGACAGGAAGCTTTCTTT.

The chain joins TRBV19 to TRBJ1-1, with D possibly being TRBD1 (5 bases). Germline loops: CDR1 LNHDA, CDR2 SQIVND (reference sequence). Trimming took off 5 bases at V and 5 bases at J, with 15 bases between the two ends. CDR3 length: 14 residues. The CDR3 nucleotides are TGTGCCAGTAGTGGCGGGAGGGGCCGGACTGAAGCTTTCTTT. Translation gives CASSGGRGRTEAFF.

This clone was picked up one time. The chain links TRBV19 to TRBJ1-3; D might be TRBD1 (6 bases). Germline V gene lookup returns CDR1 LNHDA and CDR2 SQIVND (reference sequence). The ends were cut back, 6 bases at V and 0 bases at J, with 15 bases in the middle. This CDR3 is built from 16 residues. The CDR3 spells CASRGTGFGSGNTIYF. The CDR3 DNA is TGTGCCAGTAGGGGTACAGGGTTTGGCTCTGGAAACACCATATATTTT.

J is TRBJ1-1 and V is TRBV5-1; TRBD1 is a possible D gene (5 bases). The CDR3 length is 15 residues. The V end lost 0 bases, the J end lost 4 bases, and 13 bases lay between the germline ends. In germline, CDR1 is SGHRS, CDR2 YFSETQ. CDR3 sequence: CASSLGGGEGTEAFF. The DNA of the CDR3 is TGCGCCAGCAGCTTGGGGGGCGGAGAGGGCACTGAAGCTTTCTTT.

V is TRBV7-9 and J is TRBJ2-7; D is ambiguous. The germline V gene encodes CDR1 SEHNR and CDR2 FQNEAQ (reference sequence). V lost 3 bases, J lost 6 bases, and 9 bases lay in between. The CDR3 spans 12 residues. The CDR3 here is CASSFQELEQYF. For the CDR3, the DNA is TGTGCCAGCAGCTTTCAGGAGCTCGAGCAGTACTTC. The whole variable domain, remainder taken from reference TRBV7-9 and TRBJ2-7, is DTGVSQNPRHKITKRGQNVTFRCDPISEHNRLYWYRQTLGQGPEFLTYFQNEAQLEKSRLLSDRFSAERPKGSFSTLEIQRTEQGDSAMYLCASSFQELEQYFGPGTRLTVT.

The rearrangement joins TRBV3-1 (or the pseudogene TRBV3-2) to TRBJ1-2; a weak D match, TRBD1 (5 bases). The ends were cut back, 6 bases at V and 0 bases at J, with 11 bases in the middle. CDR1 is LGHDT and CDR2 is YNNKEL in the germline V gene (reference sequence). The CDR3 is made up of 14 amino acids. The CDR3 DNA sequence: TGTGCCAGCAGTGACCGGGGGGCTAACTATGGCTACACCTTC. This codes for CASSDRGANYGYTF.

The chain couples TRBV11-2 to TRBJ1-1; tentatively, D is TRBD1 (6 bases). V was cut by 6 bases and J by 5 bases, with 13 bases left in between. Germline CDR1 SGHAT, CDR2 FQNNGV. The CDR3 is made up of 13 amino acids. The CDR3, as DNA: TGTGCCAGCAGTAAACAGGGAGGAACTGAAGCTTTCTTT. Encoded protein: CASSKQGGTEAFF.

The J gene is TRBJ2-3, the V gene TRBV9; D gene ambiguous. Trimming stripped 0 bases from V and 1 base from J, with 6 bases between. There are 14 residues in the CDR3. The germline V gene has CDR1 SGDLS and CDR2 YYNGEE. The DNA for the CDR3 is TGTGCCAGCAGCGTAGTGGGTGGCACAGATACGCAGTATTTT. Protein sequence: CASSVVGGTDTQYF. Filled out from reference TRBV9 and TRBJ2-3, the complete variable domain reads DSGVTQTPKHLITATGQRVTLRCSPRSGDLSVYWYQQSLDQGLQFLIQYYNGEERAKGNILERFSAQQFPDLHSELNLSSLELGDSALYFCASSVVGGTDTQYFGPGTRLTVL.

The chain has TRBV19 and TRBJ2-3; D unclear. V dropped 7 bases and J dropped 0 bases, with 8 bases sitting between them. CDR3 length equals 13 residues. Germline CDR1 is LNHDA and CDR2 is SQIVND (reference sequence). The CDR3 DNA reads TGTGCCAGTATGGGCAGGAGCACAGATACGCAGTATTTT. Protein sequence: CASMGRSTDTQYF.